Here is one T cell receptor beta chain with its context. The source of the sample is a study of T cells after somatic rescue of genetic block. Here immunoSEQ multiplex PCR was the method, and the copy in TCRdb shows in-frame clones only, minus some. In the table there are around 100,000 clones, 85% to 95% of which are singletons. The germline CDR1 and CDR2 sequences are SGHAT and FQNNGV. There are 16 residues in the CDR3. J lost 4 bases, V lost 4 bases, and 9 bases had no gene match. The TCR sequence derives from a woman younger than 30. The chain recombines TRBV11-2 with TRBJ2-7; 11 nucleotides align to TRBD1. Sequencing was performed on peripheral blood mononuclear cells (PBMCs). The DNA of the CDR3 is TGTGCCAGCAGCTCTTACCGGGACAGGGGGAATTACGAGCAGTACTTC. It translates to CASSSYRDRGNYEQYF.